The next 17 T cell receptor beta chains were all read from a single sample in a study of a mutant IDH1 vaccine in newly diagnosed glioma. Assay: immunoSEQ multiplex PCR; the TCRdb copy retains only in-frame clones and omits some. This sample has tens of thousands of clones, with approximately 79% found just once. These receptors lack a known antigen. Noted time point: week 5, during vaccination. Alongside topical imiquimod, each dose of vaccine comprised 300 ug of mutant IDH1 20-mer peptide. The sample in question was PBMCs, obtained from a glioma patient whose treatment included an IDH1 peptide vaccine. These receptors were taken from a woman younger than 30 with glioma. Some clones in this sample may be carry-over from other donors' samples.

The chain couples TRBV10-3 to TRBJ1-6; TRBD1 matches at 7 bases. The V and J ends lost 6 bases and 0 bases, in that order; junction bases with no gene match: 14. The CDR3 is 19 amino acids. CDR1 and CDR2 from the germline V gene are ENHRY and SYGVKD. CDR3 sequence: CAIRHTGENRSSYNSPLHF. CDR3 DNA: TGTGCCATCAGGCATACAGGGGAAAATCGCAGCTCCTATAATTCACCCCTCCACTTT.

The chain joins TRBV19 to TRBJ1-5; perhaps TRBD1 as D (5 bases). The CDR3 is 15 residues long. V lost 5 bases and J 2 bases, leaving 13 bases between the germline ends. In germline, CDR1 is LNHDA, CDR2 SQIVND (reference sequence). This chain's CDR3 is CASSFSGGGNQPQHF. The DNA of the CDR3 is TGTGCCAGTAGTTTCTCGGGGGGGGGCAATCAGCCCCAGCATTTT.

This clone was recorded only once. The chain carries TRBV7-8 and TRBJ2-1; unclear D gene. Germline loops: CDR1 SGHVS, CDR2 FQNEAQ. Trimming left V 4 bases short and J 0 bases short, with 10 bases between. The CDR3 sequence is 15 residues long. The CDR3 reads CASSSSPSSYNEQFF. In DNA, the CDR3 is TGTGCCAGCAGCTCCAGCCCCAGCTCCTACAATGAGCAGTTCTTC. Full variable domain (rest looked up from reference TRBV7-8 and TRBJ2-1): GAGVSQSPRYKVAKRGQDVALRCDPISGHVSLFWYQQALGQGPEFLTYFQNEAQLDKSGLPSDRFFAERPEGSVSTLKIQRTQQEDSAVYLCASSSSPSSYNEQFFGPGTRLTVL.

The chain recombines TRBV5-1 with TRBJ1-5; the match to TRBD1 covers 7 bases. V dropped 4 bases and J dropped 4; count of bases not matched to a gene: 5. The CDR3 sequence is 14 residues long. The germline V gene encodes CDR1 SGHRS and CDR2 YFSETQ. CDR3 sequence (DNA): TGCGCCAGCAGCCTAGGGGGACAGAATCAGCCCCAGCATTTT. Protein: CASSLGGQNQPQHF.

This chain links TRBV4-2 with TRBJ2-5; D possibly uses TRBD1 or TRBD2 (5 bases each). The length of the CDR3 is 16 residues. Germline V CDR1 and CDR2: LGHNA, YNFKEQ. Between the trimmed V and J ends, which lost 1 base and 7 bases, there was a span of 19 bases. CDR3 sequence: CASSQAAGTAASTQYF. CDR3 nucleotides: TGTGCCAGCAGCCAAGCCGCCGGGACCGCTGCATCGACCCAGTACTTC.

The CDR3 DNA reads TGTGCCAGCAGTACGGGACAGCTCAGCTATGGCTACACCTTC. Its translation is CASSTGQLSYGYTF. The gene calls are TRBV6-5 and TRBJ1-2; 7 positions agree with TRBD1. Unmatched junction bases numbered 7, after V lost 5 bases and J lost 4 bases. The germline V gene has CDR1 MNHEY and CDR2 SVGAGI. This CDR3 has 14 amino acids.

The CDR3 spells CASSLASLNPTGELFF. CDR3 in DNA: TGTGCCAGCAGCTTGGCCTCCCTCAATCCCACCGGGGAGCTGTTTTTT. The chain joins TRBV5-4 to TRBJ2-2; no reliable D call. There are 16 residues in the CDR3. Germline V lookup: CDR1 SGHNT, CDR2 YYREEE (reference sequence). V lost 0 bases and J lost 4, with 13 bases in between.

The chain joins TRBV12-5 to TRBJ2-3; 8 nucleotides align to TRBD1. Germline assignment: CDR1 LGHNT and CDR2 FRNRAP. With V trimmed by 5 bases and J by 2 bases, 9 bases remained unmatched. CDR3 length equals 16 residues. The CDR3 sequence: CASGIPPGQVTDTQYF. The CDR3 region has the DNA TGTGCTAGTGGTATACCCCCGGGACAGGTCACAGATACGCAGTATTTT.

The rearrangement links TRBV29-1 to TRBJ2-2; D is tentatively TRBD1 or TRBD2 (7 bases each). The length of the CDR3 is 15 residues. CDR1 is SQVTM and CDR2 is ANQGSEA in the germline V gene. V shed 6 bases and J shed 4 bases, with 18 bases lying between them. CDR3 amino acids: CSVGRGPTGTGELFF. CDR3 DNA sequence: TGCAGCGTGGGGAGGGGGCCGACTGGCACCGGGGAGCTGTTTTTT.

The chain employs TRBV15 and TRBJ2-3, with 10 bases matching TRBD2. CDR3 size: 19 residues. Germline loops: CDR1 LNHNV, CDR2 YYDKDF (reference sequence). The trim removed 0 bases at V and 2 bases at J, leaving 11 bases unmatched. The CDR3 sequence: CATSREWSSGGLPTDTQYF. The CDR3 bases are TGTGCCACCAGCAGAGAATGGAGTAGCGGGGGGTTACCCACAGATACGCAGTATTTT.

The chain uses TRBV25-1 and TRBJ2-1; the match to TRBD2 covers 11 bases. CDR3 size: 16 residues. Trimming at V came to 3 bases and at J to 6 bases, leaving 7 bases not matched to a gene. From germline, CDR1 is MGHDK and CDR2 SYGVNS. CDR3 nucleotides: TGTGCCAGCAGTGACATTAGCGGGAGGGCCCTCAATGAGCAGTTCTTC. Protein product: CASSDISGRALNEQFF. Full variable domain (rest looked up from reference TRBV25-1 and TRBJ2-1): EADIYQTPRYLVIGTGKKITLECSQTMGHDKMYWYQQDPGMELHLIHYSYGVNSTEKGDLSSESTVSRIRTEHFPLTLESARPSHTSQYLCASSDISGRALNEQFFGPGTRLTVL.

Turning to this clone: The identical CDR3 is also encoded by other nucleotide sequences in the sample. The CDR3: CASSEGGYGYTF. In DNA, the CDR3 is TGTGCCAGCAGTGAAGGCGGCTATGGCTACACCTTC. J is TRBJ1-2 and V is TRBV6-1; D is unresolved. Germline-derived CDR1 and CDR2 are MNHNS and SASEGT. The CDR3 totals 12 residues. Trimming pared 1 base from V and 4 bases from J, leaving 4 bases between.

The rearrangement uses TRBV15 and TRBJ2-5; possibly TRBD2 for D (5 bases). Germline values: CDR1 LNHNV, CDR2 YYDKDF (reference sequence). CDR3 length equals 14 residues. V was pared by 1 base and J by 5 bases, with 11 bases between. The CDR3 region is CATSRGPGSETQYF. As DNA, the CDR3 is TGTGCCACCAGCAGAGGTCCGGGATCCGAGACCCAGTACTTC.

The V call is TRBV5-4, the J call TRBJ2-5; D remains unclear. V lost 7 bases and J lost 5, with 12 bases in between. Germline CDR1 SGHNT, CDR2 YYREEE (reference sequence). The CDR3 extends over 12 amino acids. The CDR3 spells CASAGIGETQYF. The CDR3 nucleotides read TGTGCCAGCGCTGGGATAGGGGAGACCCAGTACTTC.

This clone was observed a handful of times. The chain has TRBV29-1 and TRBJ1-2; the D is unclear. Trimming took 5 bases from V and 3 from J, leaving 10 bases between them. This CDR3 is 12 amino acids long. Germline V gene sequence: CDR1 SQVTM, CDR2 ANQGSEA. The CDR3 coding sequence is TGCAGCGTTCAGACTGACTACTATGGCTACACCTTC. Translated: CSVQTDYYGYTF.

The chain is built from TRBV7-9 and TRBJ2-4; TRBD2 matches 11 bases. Trimming at V came to 4 bases and at J to 3 bases, leaving 11 bases not matched to a gene. Germline-derived CDR1 and CDR2 are SEHNR and FQNEAQ (reference sequence). The CDR3 sequence is 18 residues long. In DNA, the CDR3 is TGTGCCAGCAGCTCGAATCTAGCGGGAGGCGAGGGCAAAAACATTCAGTACTTC. Amino acid sequence: CASSSNLAGGEGKNIQYF. Full variable domain (rest looked up from reference TRBV7-9 and TRBJ2-4): DTGVSQNPRHKITKRGQNVTFRCDPISEHNRLYWYRQTLGQGPEFLTYFQNEAQLEKSRLLSDRFSAERPKGSFSTLEIQRTEQGDSAMYLCASSSNLAGGEGKNIQYFGAGTRLSVL.

V gene TRBV29-1 combines with J gene TRBJ2-7, with D possibly being TRBD1 (6 bases). The ends were cut back, 4 bases at V and 7 bases at J, with 17 bases in the middle. There are 13 residues in the CDR3. The germline V gene has CDR1 SQVTM and CDR2 ANQGSEA. The CDR3 bases are TGCAGCGTTGCGGGACAATCGACGGGGGAGCAGTACTTC. Its protein is CSVAGQSTGEQYF.